Listed below are T cell receptor beta chains from one sample, sequenced in a study of cytomegalovirus exposure and HLA in healthy donors. The repertoire was sequenced with immunoSEQ multiplex PCR; TCRdb's copy has only in-frame clones and lacks some. Its clone listing holds approximately 79,000 clones. The specimen sequenced was PBMCs. The source of these receptors is a boy aged 5-17 years in good health and CMV-seronegative. Both conserved end residues are part of each CDR3. Each record gives: V gene, D gene, J gene, CDR3 protein, CDR3 DNA. D genes are given only for firm matches.

>TRBV5-1|.|TRBJ2-7
CASSTGSSSYEQYF
TGCGCCAGCAGCACTGGTTCGAGCTCCTACGAGCAGTACTTC
>TRBV30|TRBD1|TRBJ1-6
CAWGQDNSPLHF
TGTGCCTGGGGACAGGATAATTCACCCCTCCACTTT
>TRBV6-5|TRBD2|TRBJ2-2
CASSWAGGAAGELFF
TGTGCCAGCAGTTGGGCGGGGGGGGCGGCCGGGGAGCTGTTTTTT
>TRBV7-2|TRBD2|TRBJ2-7
CASSPQTSGSSQVLYEQYF
TGTGCCAGCAGCCCCCAAACTAGCGGGAGTTCCCAAGTGCTATACGAGCAGTACTTC
>TRBV7-9|.|TRBJ2-1
CASSFKLVNEQFF
TGTGCCAGCAGCTTCAAGCTAGTCAATGAGCAGTTCTTC
>TRBV19|TRBD2|TRBJ2-7
CASSTKREVSYEQYF
TGTGCCAGTAGTACAAAGCGGGAGGTCTCCTACGAGCAGTACTTC
>TRBV5-6|.|TRBJ1-5
CASSYQGGNQPQHF
TGTGCCAGCAGCTACCAGGGTGGCAATCAGCCCCAGCATTTT
>TRBV30|TRBD1|TRBJ2-5
CAWSVGGQQETQYF
TGTGCCTGGAGTGTAGGGGGACAGCAAGAGACCCAGTACTTC
>TRBV6-1|.|TRBJ1-6
CASSGGPPLHF
TGTGCCTCGAGCGGAGGCCCACCCCTCCACTTT
>TRBV7-9|.|TRBJ2-6
CASRPHWAASGANVLTF
TGTGCCTCACGTCCCCATTGGGCTGCCTCTGGGGCCAACGTCCTGACTTTC
>TRBV5-1|TRBD1|TRBJ2-7
CASSLGDRESSYEQYF
TGCGCCAGCAGCTTGGGGGACAGGGAAAGCTCCTACGAGCAGTACTTC
>TRBV13|TRBD2|TRBJ2-7
CASSLEGTSGSEQYF
TGTGCCAGCAGCTTAGAAGGGACTAGCGGTTCCGAGCAGTACTTC
>TRBV18|.|TRBJ2-1
CASSFMRDEQFF
TGTGCCAGCTCATTCATGAGGGATGAGCAGTTCTTC
>TRBV7-3|.|TRBJ2-1
CASSPSGSYNEQFF
TGTGCCAGCAGCCCATCGGGCTCCTACAATGAGCAGTTCTTC
>TRBV4-2|.|TRBJ2-1
CASSPFLSSYNEQFF
TGTGCCAGCAGCCCCTTTTTGAGCTCCTACAATGAGCAGTTCTTC
>TRBV4-1|TRBD1|TRBJ1-4
CASSRITGTGIEKLFF
TGCGCCAGCAGCCGAATTACCGGGACAGGGATCGAAAAACTGTTTTTT
>TRBV5-1|TRBD2|TRBJ2-1
CASSPGTSGAEQFF
TGCGCCAGCAGCCCAGGGACTAGCGGGGCTGAGCAGTTCTTC
>TRBV7-9|TRBD1|TRBJ2-7
CASRNDRGRGYEQYF
TGTGCCAGCAGAAACGACAGGGGGCGCGGGTACGAGCAGTACTTC
>TRBV7-6|TRBD1|TRBJ1-1
CASSSDRRGTEAFF
TGTGCCAGCAGCTCGGACAGGCGAGGAACTGAAGCTTTCTTT
>TRBV30|TRBD1|TRBJ1-1
CAWSPQYRDRGRGNTEAFF
TGTGCCTGGAGCCCCCAATACCGGGACAGGGGGCGAGGGAACACTGAAGCTTTCTTT
>TRBV30|.|TRBJ1-1
CAWSVTLGMGGSEAFF
TGTGCCTGGAGTGTTACCCTAGGGATGGGAGGTTCTGAAGCTTTCTTT
>TRBV4-3|TRBD2|TRBJ2-1
CASSRAGEANEQFF
TGCGCCAGCAGCCGTGCGGGAGAAGCAAATGAGCAGTTCTTC
>TRBV14|.|TRBJ1-3
CASSQKRRGEGRGNTIYF
TGTGCCAGCAGCCAAAAAAGGAGGGGGGAGGGGCGAGGAAACACCATATATTTT
>TRBV6-5|TRBD1|TRBJ1-1
CASTRTGRGEAFF
TGTGCCAGCACTAGGACAGGGAGGGGAGAAGCTTTCTTT